This TCR beta chain emerged from a study of cytotoxic CD8 clonotypes in ibrutinib-treated CLL (dated by TCRdb to the early 2020s). Regarding the complete study: In this cohort, approximately 15 patients were treatment-naive and fewer than 13 were relapsed/refractory, while fewer than 18 had unmutated IGHV. Partial responses were observed in approximately 24 patients and complete responses in 2; after a median follow-up of 68 months, remission was maintained in about 15 patients and progression was observed in approximately twelve. Response samples were taken after a median of 12 months on treatment, ranging from 6 to 36 months. On average, each sample had 255,043 productive templates and roughly 95,000 productive rearrangements. Of the roughly 90 people in the trial, about 27 had longitudinal samples available. Cryopreserved peripheral blood mononuclear cells were collected before treatment, at response, and at either disease progression or sustained remission. Every remission and progressive disease sample was obtained while ibrutinib was still being received by the patients.

For TCR beta library preparation, about 2 micrograms of genomic DNA was extracted from cryopreserved PBMCs. High-throughput TCR beta sequencing was performed on longitudinal blood samples from CLL patients receiving ibrutinib monotherapy. The patients were enrolled in a single-center, open-label phase 2 trial of ibrutinib monotherapy. Trimming takes 6 bases from V and 5 bases from J, and the germline ends sit 16 bases apart. From cysteine to phenylalanine, the CDR3 is 14 amino acids long. Left in the record is the CDR3 DNA by itself, 42 bases read in frame from the first base. Based on the germline V gene, the CDR1 and CDR2 sequences are SGHTA and FQGNSA. Study-wide conclusions, independent of this receptor: At baseline, clonality was higher than in age-matched healthy donors and showed a strong correlation with circulating CD8+ T-cell counts. Lymph node repertoires were not examined, and the timing of sampling was not matched between patients in sustained remission and those whose disease progressed. Clonality increased at ibrutinib response, stayed stable in sustained remission, and fell back toward baseline at progression. Public clonotypes were rare and either shrank or stayed stable during treatment, and the rise in clonality at ibrutinib response reflected expansion of private clonotypes.

Regarding this clone: Its target antigen remains unknown. No much larger clone exists at a distance of one base, and base qualities are not known.

A MiSeq instrument was used for deep resolution sequencing, which targeted depths ranging from 1 in 1 million up to 1 in 200,000 T cells, with coverage averaging 10x for each clonotype. The immunoSEQ hsTCRB Kit was used to generate the TCR beta libraries. The published analysis was carried out like this. ImmunoSEQ Data Assistant and ImmunoSEQ Analyzer were used for data analysis, and V, D and J genes were assigned according to IMGT definitions. Clonality was computed as one minus normalized Shannon entropy of productive rearrangement frequencies, ranging from 0 to 1. Only overrepresented clonotypes making up at least 0.05% of the repertoire of each patient were included in the public clonotype analysis. Repertoires from more than ten age-matched healthy donors in immuneACCESS were used as clonality controls. Not all clones reach the TCRdb copy of this immuneACCESS table, which keeps in-frame sequences only. Checked studies attribute under half of the gap to unresolved V genes and leave the rest unexplained. The V and J calls and clone size come from that table; D and trimming were worked out from the DNA. The sample data list about 330,000 clones, and 60% to 80% of these were observed just once. The ten largest account for roughly 6.8% of the sample.

Sample: PBMCs, taken after 36 months of ibrutinib treatment. The sequence was collected from a human donor with chronic lymphocytic leukemia. The chain is assembled from TRBV7-2 and TRBJ2-5; the D gene may be TRBD1 or TRBD2, since each aligns over 6 bases. The sequence in DNA is TGTGCCAGCAGTGAGGAGGGGGGATGGGAGACCCAGTACTTC. The encoded protein is CASSEEGGWETQYF.